The 27 T cell receptor beta chains listed next were all sequenced from one sample in a study of Ad26.COV2.S vaccination and SARS-CoV-2 variants. Profiled with immunoSEQ multiplex PCR; TCRdb holds only in-frame clones, not every one. The data contain approximately 340,000 clones, 92% of them singletons. The source material was peripheral blood, sampled after recovery from COVID-19. The receptor set was obtained from a human donor who had recovered from COVID-19.

This clone was seen a single time. Different DNA sequences within this sample yield the same CDR3. The chain recombines TRBV27 with TRBJ1-5, with D tentatively TRBD1 (6 bases). V dropped 3 bases and J dropped 2 bases, with 11 bases sitting between them. The CDR3 is 15 residues long. Germline V gives CDR1 MNHEY, CDR2 SMNVEV (reference sequence). The CDR3 sequence: CASSLGAGGNQPQHF. In DNA form, the CDR3 reads TGTGCCAGCAGTTTGGGGGCGGGGGGCAATCAGCCCCAGCATTTT.

This clone was detected a few times. The chain links TRBV5-4 to TRBJ1-6; perhaps TRBD1 as D (5 bases). This CDR3 has 16 residues. From germline, CDR1 is SGHNT and CDR2 YYREEE (reference sequence). V was pared by 0 bases and J by 7 bases, with 14 bases between. This chain's CDR3 is CASSLGSMGRNSPLHF. CDR3 coding DNA: TGTGCCAGCAGCTTGGGGTCCATGGGACGAAATTCACCCCTCCACTTT.

This chain joins TRBV7-8 and TRBJ1-5, with no clear D. Germline CDR1 is SGHVS and CDR2 is FQNEAQ. V was shortened by 5 bases and J by 0 bases, with 5 bases between the two germline ends. The CDR3 totals 13 residues. Here the CDR3 reads CASSEASNQPQHF. The CDR3 nucleotides are TGTGCCAGCAGCGAAGCTAGCAATCAGCCCCAGCATTTT.

V and J are TRBV12-5 and TRBJ1-2, with D possibly TRBD1 on 6 matching bases. This CDR3 is 14 amino acids long. Looked up from germline, CDR1 is LGHNT and CDR2 is FRNRAP. Trimming removed 5 bases from V and 1 base from J, with 11 bases in between. CDR3 bases: TGTGCTAGTGGTGGTACAGGGTTTAACTATGGCTACACCTTC. Translation: CASGGTGFNYGYTF.

This rearrangement joins TRBV9 to TRBJ2-7; weak D call: TRBD2 (5 bases). Trimming pared 2 bases from V and 5 bases from J, leaving 14 bases between. The CDR3 is 14 residues long. From germline, CDR1 is SGDLS and CDR2 YYNGEE. CDR3: CASSVRGRPDEQYF. The CDR3 DNA sequence: TGTGCCAGCAGCGTTCGGGGTCGTCCGGACGAGCAGTACTTC.

The chain combines TRBV10-1 with TRBJ2-2, with 11 bases that match TRBD2. The V gene end was trimmed by 2 bases and the J gene end by 6 bases; junction bases not matched to a gene: 8. The CDR3 contains 17 residues. Germline V gives CDR1 WNHNN, CDR2 SYGVQD (reference sequence). The CDR3 DNA reads TGCGCCAGCAGTGAGAGCCGGACTAGCGGGTCCTCCGGGGAGCTGTTTTTT. This encodes CASSESRTSGSSGELFF.

The chain joins TRBV5-4 to TRBJ2-5, with 10 nucleotides matching TRBD1. After removal of 4 bases from V and 5 bases from J, the junction contained 8 bases not matched to a gene. The CDR3 is 15 residues long. CDR1 and CDR2 (germline): SGHNT, YYREEE (reference sequence). This CDR3 is CASSARQGAGETQYF. CDR3 DNA sequence: TGTGCCAGCAGCGCCCGACAGGGGGCGGGGGAGACCCAGTACTTC. The complete variable domain, with remaining parts taken from reference TRBV5-4 and TRBJ2-5, reads ETGVTQSPTHLIKTRGQQVTLRCSSQSGHNTVSWYQQALGQGPQFIFQYYREEENGRGNFPPRFSGLQFPNYSSELNVNALELDDSALYLCASSARQGAGETQYFGPGTRLLVL.

The chain has TRBV9 and TRBJ1-1, with TRBD1 as a possible D gene (5 bases). The ends were cut back, 4 bases at V and 0 bases at J, with 13 bases in the middle. From germline, CDR1 is SGDLS and CDR2 YYNGEE. This CDR3 has 15 residues. Written as DNA, the CDR3 is TGTGCCAGCAGCTCGAGAGGGACGGTGAACACTGAAGCTTTCTTT. This translates into CASSSRGTVNTEAFF.

This rearrangement joins TRBV6-2 or TRBV6-3 to TRBJ1-2; D is perhaps TRBD1 (6 bases). The germline gives CDR1 MNHEY, CDR2 SVGEGT. The V end lost 2 bases, the J end lost 3 bases, and 10 bases lay between the germline ends. This CDR3 region has 14 residues. The CDR3 region has the DNA TGTGCCAGCAGTTACGCGGGGGCGGACTATGGCTACACCTTC. The encoded protein is CASSYAGADYGYTF.

J is TRBJ1-2 and V is TRBV18; no reliable D call. The CDR3 has 13 residues. Per germline, CDR1 KGHSH and CDR2 LQKENI. V lost 0 bases and J lost 4, with 6 bases in between. The DNA of the CDR3 is TGTGCCAGCTCACCACCCCAGACCTATGGCTACACCTTC. This translates into CASSPPQTYGYTF.

The chain combines TRBV6-5 with TRBJ1-1; 8 bases are shared with TRBD1. V lost 4 bases and J lost 0; bases outside the gene matches: 7. The germline V gene encodes CDR1 MNHEY and CDR2 SVGAGI. The CDR3 extends over 16 amino acids. The chain's CDR3 is CASSFTGGLMNTEAFF. The DNA of the CDR3 is TGTGCCAGCAGTTTTACAGGGGGTCTCATGAACACTGAAGCTTTCTTT.

The chain employs TRBV5-1 and TRBJ1-2, with a tentative D call TRBD1 (6 bases). The CDR3 sequence is 15 residues long. Germline CDR1 reads SGHRS; CDR2 reads YFSETQ. V dropped 1 base and J dropped 5 bases, with 15 bases sitting between them. The CDR3 sequence is CASSLKLGAGYGYTF. The CDR3 region has the DNA TGCGCCAGCAGCTTGAAACTGGGGGCAGGATATGGCTACACCTTC. Filled out from reference TRBV5-1 and TRBJ1-2, the complete variable domain reads KAGVTQTPRYLIKTRGQQVTLSCSPISGHRSVSWYQQTPGQGLQFLFEYFSETQRNKGNFPGRFSGRQFSNSRSEMNVSTLELGDSALYLCASSLKLGAGYGYTFGSGTRLTVV.

The V call is TRBV4-1, the J call TRBJ1-2, with D tentatively TRBD1 (6 bases). V shed 4 bases and J shed 6 bases, with 24 bases lying between them. The CDR3 is 17 residues long. Germline V gene data show CDR1 as MGHRA and CDR2 as YSYEKL. As DNA, the CDR3 is TGCGCCAGCAGCCCCCGAGGTCCGGGGGCTAGCTTCCATGGCTACACCTTC. This translates into CASSPRGPGASFHGYTF.

V is TRBV13 and J is TRBJ2-2; 7 positions agree with TRBD1. CDR3 length: 14 residues. Germline assignment: CDR1 PRHDT and CDR2 FYEKMQ (reference sequence). V was clipped by 5 bases and J by 4 bases; unmatched bases: 4. The CDR3: CASSIQGITGELFF. The CDR3 bases are TGTGCCAGCAGCATACAGGGGATCACCGGGGAGCTGTTTTTT.

This clone appeared a single time. CDR3 nucleotides: TGTGCTAGTGGTTTGGTCCTGCGCGGGAACACTGAAGCTTTCTTT. Protein sequence: CASGLVLRGNTEAFF. The chain employs TRBV12-5 and TRBJ1-1; no clear D gene. The ends were cut back, 0 bases at V and 1 base at J, with 9 bases in the middle. The CDR3 is 15 residues long. The germline CDR1 and CDR2 sequences are LGHNT and FRNRAP.

The chain couples TRBV6-5 to TRBJ2-7; D tentatively reads TRBD1 or TRBD2 (5 bases each). Germline assignment: CDR1 MNHEY and CDR2 SVGAGI. This CDR3 is 15 amino acids long. V was shortened by 6 bases and J by 0 bases, with 15 bases between the two germline ends. This CDR3 reads CASSSGRPTSYEQYF. CDR3 nucleotides: TGTGCCAGCAGCTCGGGGCGTCCTACCTCCTACGAGCAGTACTTC.

J is TRBJ2-2 and V is TRBV7-3; the match to TRBD1 covers 7 bases. Germline V gives CDR1 SGHTA, CDR2 FQGTGA. The CDR3 totals 15 residues. With V trimmed by 2 bases and J by 0 bases, 0 bases remained unmatched. The CDR3 nucleotides are TGTGCCAGCAGCTTACAGGGGGCGAACACCGGGGAGCTGTTTTTT. Translated, it gives CASSLQGANTGELFF.

This rearrangement joins TRBV27 to TRBJ2-1; TRBD1 agrees at 9 bases. V was pared by 4 bases and J by 7 bases, with 11 bases of the junction left unmatched. The germline V gene has CDR1 MNHEY and CDR2 SMNVEV (reference sequence). CDR3 length: 16 amino acids. CDR3 amino acids: CASSSSGTGTRNEQFF. The DNA for the CDR3 is TGTGCCAGCAGTTCCTCCGGGACAGGGACGAGGAATGAGCAGTTCTTC.

V gene TRBV4-2 combines with J gene TRBJ1-1; tentatively, D is TRBD1 (5 bases). CDR1 is LGHNA, CDR2 YNFKEQ, per germline. The CDR3 has 14 amino acids. Trimming cost V 0 bases and J 6 bases, with 11 bases left between them. The CDR3 loop reads CASSQDMGEAEAFF. The CDR3 DNA sequence: TGTGCCAGCAGCCAAGATATGGGGGAAGCTGAAGCTTTCTTT.

The rearrangement uses TRBV5-4 and TRBJ2-1, with D hard to call. Germline assignment: CDR1 SGHNT and CDR2 YYREEE (reference sequence). The V gene lost 4 bases and the J gene lost 2 bases, with 7 bases spanning the gap. This CDR3 region has 13 residues. The CDR3 DNA sequence: TGTGCCAGCAGCCGCGCGGCCTACAATGAGCAGTTCTTC. This translates into CASSRAAYNEQFF. Full variable domain (rest looked up from reference TRBV5-4 and TRBJ2-1): ETGVTQSPTHLIKTRGQQVTLRCSSQSGHNTVSWYQQALGQGPQFIFQYYREEENGRGNFPPRFSGLQFPNYSSELNVNALELDDSALYLCASSRAAYNEQFFGPGTRLTVL.

This chain links TRBV10-2 with TRBJ1-5; D is uncertain. With 2 bases removed from V and 0 bases from J, the gap between germline ends came to 5 bases. The CDR3 loop spans 14 amino acids. The germline V gene encodes CDR1 WSHSY and CDR2 SAAADI. CDR3 sequence reads: CASSEQLSNQPQHF. DNA of the CDR3: TGCGCCAGCAGTGAGCAGCTTAGCAATCAGCCCCAGCATTTT.

CDR3 protein: CASTSGITEAFF. CDR3 nucleotide sequence: TGTGCCAGCACTTCAGGGATCACTGAAGCTTTCTTT. The rearrangement uses TRBV28 and TRBJ1-1; the D gene is possibly TRBD1 (5 bases). Germline lookup yields CDR1 MDHEN and CDR2 SYDVKM. V lost 7 bases and J lost 4, with 10 bases in between. The CDR3 totals 12 residues.

The V call is TRBV19, the J call TRBJ1-2; 9 bases map to TRBD1. V shed 6 bases and J 7 bases; nucleotides not matched to a gene: 9. The CDR3 loop spans 14 amino acids. CDR1 and CDR2 from the germline V gene are LNHDA and SQIVND (reference sequence). The CDR3 protein is CASRTQGALGGYTF. CDR3 coding DNA: TGTGCCAGTAGGACACAGGGGGCGTTGGGTGGCTACACCTTC.

The chain recombines TRBV6-6 with TRBJ1-1; TRBD1 might be the D (5 bases). The CDR3 covers 13 residues. The V gene's germline CDR1 is MNHNY and CDR2 SVGAGI (reference sequence). V was clipped by 6 bases and J by 3 bases, with 11 bases between them. The CDR3 protein is CASRRQRDTEAFF. CDR3 DNA sequence: TGTGCCAGCAGACGACAGCGTGACACTGAAGCTTTCTTT.

CDR3 DNA sequence: TGTGCCAGCAGCGCAGACACGGCCAGGCAGCCCCAGCATTTT. Amino acids: CASSADTARQPQHF. The chain links TRBV6-5 to TRBJ1-5; D is uncertain. There are 14 residues in the CDR3. Trimming cost V 6 bases and J 7 bases, with 16 bases left between them. Germline loops: CDR1 MNHEY, CDR2 SVGAGI.

This clone appeared once. The V and J genes are TRBV6-4 and TRBJ2-3, with D perhaps matching TRBD2 (7 bases). V gave up 3 bases and J gave up 6 bases, with 16 bases separating them. The germline V gene has CDR1 MRHNA and CDR2 SNTAGT. The CDR3 consists of 15 residues. The CDR3 spells CASSESEGGPDTQYF. The DNA for the CDR3 is TGTGCCAGCAGTGAAAGTGAGGGGGGGCCTGATACGCAGTATTTT.

The J gene is TRBJ2-5, the V gene TRBV4-1, with TRBD2 matching over 8 bases. J was trimmed by 3 bases and V by 3 bases; bases with no gene match: 6. The germline gives CDR1 MGHRA, CDR2 YSYEKL. The CDR3 covers 15 residues. The CDR3 DNA reads TGCGCCAGCAGCCACGGACGGGGGGGGGAAGAGACCCAGTACTTC. Protein: CASSHGRGGEETQYF.